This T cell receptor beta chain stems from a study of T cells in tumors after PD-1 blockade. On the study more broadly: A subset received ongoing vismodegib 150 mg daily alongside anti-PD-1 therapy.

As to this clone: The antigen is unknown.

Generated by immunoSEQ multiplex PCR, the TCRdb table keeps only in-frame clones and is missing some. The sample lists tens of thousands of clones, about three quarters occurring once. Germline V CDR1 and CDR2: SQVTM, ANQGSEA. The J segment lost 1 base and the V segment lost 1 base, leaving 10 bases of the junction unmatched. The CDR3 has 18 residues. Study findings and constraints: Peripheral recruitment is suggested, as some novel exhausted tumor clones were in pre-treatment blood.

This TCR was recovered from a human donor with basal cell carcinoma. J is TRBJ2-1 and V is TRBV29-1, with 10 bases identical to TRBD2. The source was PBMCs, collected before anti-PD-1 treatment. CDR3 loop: CSVEGRLAGAHSYNEQFF. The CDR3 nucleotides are TGCAGCGTTGAAGGTCGGCTAGCGGGGGCCCATTCCTACAATGAGCAGTTCTTC.